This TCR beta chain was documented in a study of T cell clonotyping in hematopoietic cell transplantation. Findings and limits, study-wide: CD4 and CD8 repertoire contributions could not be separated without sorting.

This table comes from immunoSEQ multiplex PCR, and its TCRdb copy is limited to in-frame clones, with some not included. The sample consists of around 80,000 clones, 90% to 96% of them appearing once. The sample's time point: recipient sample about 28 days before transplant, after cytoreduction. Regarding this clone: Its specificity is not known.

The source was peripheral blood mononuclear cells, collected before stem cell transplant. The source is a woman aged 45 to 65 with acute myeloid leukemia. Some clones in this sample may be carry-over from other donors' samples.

CDR3 loop: CASRLQGDSELFF. The CDR3 DNA is TGTGCCAGCAGGCTTCAGGGGGACAGTGAACTGTTTTTT. V gene TRBV2 combines with J gene TRBJ1-4; TRBD1 agrees at 7 bases. The length of the CDR3 is 13 residues. Germline-derived CDR1 and CDR2 are SNHLY and FYNNEI. V shed 6 bases, J shed 12 bases, and the junction held 10 bases outside the gene matches.